This T cell receptor beta chain originates from a study of PD-1 blockade in mismatch repair-deficient tumors. Study-level information: Patients had approximately 11 mismatch repair-deficient cancer types and were previously treated and progressing.

CDR1 GTSNPN and CDR2 SVGIG come from the germline V gene (reference sequence). This CDR3 is built from 16 residues. The junction had 8 bases not matched to a gene; V was cut back by 0 bases and J by 4 bases. TCRdb keeps only in-frame clones here, not all; method: immunoSEQ multiplex PCR. The table lists 50,000 or so clones, over 75% of them singletons. Every patient had mismatch repair deficiency by PCR or immunohistochemistry. TCRs were sequenced from a few patients responding to pembrolizumab. The sample here was PBMCs, taken before pembrolizumab treatment. This rearrangement joins TRBV30 to TRBJ2-2; 7 nucleotides agree with TRBD2. This clonotype originated in an adult with mismatch repair-deficient cancer. The CDR3 DNA follows: TGTGCCTGGAGTGTCTTAGGGACTACGATCACCGGGGAGCTGTTTTTT. Translating gives CAWSVLGTTITGELFF.